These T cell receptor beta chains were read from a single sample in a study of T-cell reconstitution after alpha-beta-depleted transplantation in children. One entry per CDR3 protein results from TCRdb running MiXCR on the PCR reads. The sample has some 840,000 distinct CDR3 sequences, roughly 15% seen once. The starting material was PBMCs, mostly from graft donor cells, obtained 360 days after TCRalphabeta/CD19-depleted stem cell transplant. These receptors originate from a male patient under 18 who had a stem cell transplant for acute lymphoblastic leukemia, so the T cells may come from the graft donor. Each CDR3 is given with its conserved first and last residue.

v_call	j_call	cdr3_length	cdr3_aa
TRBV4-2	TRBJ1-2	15	CASSQDPTASYGYTF
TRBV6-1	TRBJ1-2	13	CASLGSGAYGYTF
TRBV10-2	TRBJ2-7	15	CASNNLSGSVCEQYF
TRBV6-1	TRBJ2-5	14	CASSKTQHQETQYF
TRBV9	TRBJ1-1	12	CASSVVNTEAFF
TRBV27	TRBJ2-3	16	CASSQTFSGYTDTQYF
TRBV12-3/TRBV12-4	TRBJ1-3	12	CASSQLENTIYF
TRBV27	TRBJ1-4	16	CASSFWRGGYNEKLFF
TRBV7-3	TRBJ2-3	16	CASSFVAGGLTDTQYF
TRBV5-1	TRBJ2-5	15	CASSADRDQRETQYF
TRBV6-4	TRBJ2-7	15	CASSESSGASYEQYF
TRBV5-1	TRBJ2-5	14	CASSLVGLEETQYF
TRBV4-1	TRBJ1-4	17	CASSQVSLGPRNEKLFF
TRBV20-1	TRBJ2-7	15	CSAPAGTSRYYEQYF
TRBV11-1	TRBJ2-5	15	CASSLAASGSETQYF
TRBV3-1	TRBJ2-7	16	CASSQVPSGITYEQYF
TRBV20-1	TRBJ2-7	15	CSARDWRKGDYEQYF
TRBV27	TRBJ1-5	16	CASSSSSIYSNQPQHF
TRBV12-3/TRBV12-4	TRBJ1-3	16	CASSLRGISSGNTIYF
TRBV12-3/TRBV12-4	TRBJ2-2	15	CASSEHRAHTGELFF
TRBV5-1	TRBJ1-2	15	CASSLNPQGQYGYTF
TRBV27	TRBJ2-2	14	CASSFARSTGELFF
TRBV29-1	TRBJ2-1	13	CSVGGWGIDEQFF
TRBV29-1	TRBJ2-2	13	CTVGSLGAGELFF
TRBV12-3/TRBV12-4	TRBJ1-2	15	CASSFGGAGFSGYTF
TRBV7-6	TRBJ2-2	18	CASSLSGTGLTNTGELFF
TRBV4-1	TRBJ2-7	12	CASSQSGAEQYF
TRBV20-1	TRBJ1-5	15	CSASAGTELNQPQHF
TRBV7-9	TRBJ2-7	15	CASSSGVSSTYEQYF
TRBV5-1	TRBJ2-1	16	CASRTPGLAGLNEQFF
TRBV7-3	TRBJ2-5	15	CASSFGLANQETQYF
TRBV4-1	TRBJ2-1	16	CASSQVGRRIYNEQFF
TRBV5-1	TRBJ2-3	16	CASSLGGRGGDDTQYF
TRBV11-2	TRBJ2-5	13	CASSLEAGADQYF
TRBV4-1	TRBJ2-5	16	CASSQLGLAGPETQYF
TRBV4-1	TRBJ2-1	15	CASSPDRVQNNEQFF
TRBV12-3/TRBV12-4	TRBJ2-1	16	CASNPLGGSSYNEQFF
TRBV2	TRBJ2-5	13	CASSEAGAETQYF
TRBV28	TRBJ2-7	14	CASSPNRVLYEQYF
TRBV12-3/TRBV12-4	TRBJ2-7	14	CASSLDVGTYEQYF